This passage covers 23 T cell receptor beta chains from one sample sequenced in a study of blood T cell repertoires in COVID-19. Only in-frame clones appear in the TCRdb table, and some are missing; sequencing was by immunoSEQ multiplex PCR. This sample has some 260,000 clones, with roughly 87% found just once. Sample: peripheral blood. These receptors were obtained from a young man with active or convalescent COVID-19.

V and J are TRBV29-1 and TRBJ2-7; 9 bases align to TRBD2. The CDR3 sequence is 15 residues long. CDR1 is SQVTM and CDR2 is ANQGSEA in the germline V gene. The junction had 11 bases not matched to a gene; V was cut back by 4 bases and J by 4 bases. The CDR3 loop reads CSVGGGSSGTYEQYF. CDR3 coding DNA: TGCAGCGTTGGGGGGGGATCTAGCGGGACTTACGAGCAGTACTTC.

V is TRBV7-6 and J is TRBJ2-7, with 8 positions matching TRBD1. Unmatched junction bases numbered 7, after V lost 1 base and J lost 2 bases. The CDR3 covers 16 residues. The V gene's germline CDR1 is SGHVS and CDR2 FNYEAQ. This CDR3 is CASSLGWPGGPYEQYF. The CDR3 DNA is TGTGCCAGCAGCTTAGGTTGGCCAGGGGGCCCCTACGAGCAGTACTTC.

The chain couples TRBV7-3 to TRBJ2-3, with D possibly being TRBD1 (5 bases). This CDR3 region has 15 residues. Trimming removed 4 bases from V and 3 bases from J, with 14 bases in between. In germline, CDR1 is SGHTA, CDR2 FQGTGA. The CDR3 sequence is CASSYQGIDTDTQYF. Written as DNA, the CDR3 is TGTGCCAGCAGCTACCAGGGAATTGATACAGATACGCAGTATTTT.

The J gene is TRBJ1-2, the V gene TRBV4-3, with D unresolved. V was cut by 1 base and J by 2 bases, with 23 bases left in between. Germline V lookup: CDR1 LGHNA, CDR2 YSLEER. CDR3 size: 19 residues. This CDR3 is CASSQVAAVVVRENYGYTF. The CDR3 DNA reads TGCGCCAGCAGCCAAGTAGCGGCTGTTGTTGTAAGGGAAAACTATGGCTACACCTTC.

The sample holds one count of this clone. The J gene is TRBJ2-3, the V gene TRBV19, with TRBD1 matching 9 bases. CDR1 and CDR2 (germline): LNHDA, SQIVND (reference sequence). The CDR3 totals 16 residues. V shed 4 bases, J shed 2 bases, and the junction held 7 bases outside the gene matches. CDR3 region: CASSNRDRANTDTQYF. CDR3 coding DNA: TGTGCCAGTAGTAACCGGGACAGGGCAAACACAGATACGCAGTATTTT. Using reference TRBV19 and TRBJ2-3 for the parts outside the CDR3, the full variable domain is DGGITQSPKYLFRKEGQNVTLSCEQNLNHDAMYWYRQDPGQGLRLIYYSQIVNDFQKGDIAEGYSVSREKKESFPLTVTSAQKNPTAFYLCASSNRDRANTDTQYFGPGTRLTVL.

CDR3 residues: CSVAGQTYGYTF. The CDR3 nucleotides read TGCAGCGTTGCGGGACAGACCTATGGCTACACCTTC. This rearrangement joins TRBV29-1 to TRBJ1-2; 7 bases match TRBD1. The CDR3 runs 12 residues. V was clipped by 4 bases and J by 4 bases; unmatched bases: 3. From germline, CDR1 is SQVTM and CDR2 ANQGSEA.

This chain joins TRBV28 and TRBJ1-5, with D tentatively TRBD1 (6 bases). The V and J ends lost 3 bases and 15 bases respectively, with 15 bases between them. The CDR3 consists of 12 residues. Looked up from germline, CDR1 is MDHEN and CDR2 is SYDVKM. The CDR3 loop is CASSFPSGAGHF. The CDR3 DNA reads TGTGCCAGCAGTTTCCCGTCAGGGGCTGGGCATTTT.

This clone was found once. The genes are TRBV3-1 (or the pseudogene TRBV3-2) and TRBJ1-1, with no clear D. The CDR3 sequence is 12 residues long. Per the germline V gene, CDR1 is LGHDT and CDR2 is YNNKEL (reference sequence). V dropped 10 bases and J dropped 3 bases, with 12 bases sitting between them. CDR3 in amino acids: CATGAPDTEAFF. DNA for the CDR3: TGTGCCACAGGTGCGCCGGACACTGAAGCTTTCTTT.

The chain couples TRBV19 to TRBJ2-5; no definite D call. Trimming removed 0 bases from V and 2 bases from J, with 10 bases in between. The germline V gene has CDR1 LNHDA and CDR2 SQIVND (reference sequence). The CDR3 has 15 residues. CDR3 amino acids: CASSIDRSDQETQYF. The CDR3 DNA reads as TGTGCCAGTAGTATAGATCGATCAGATCAAGAGACCCAGTACTTC.

The gene calls are TRBV5-6 and TRBJ2-7; D not certain. CDR3 length: 17 amino acids. Trimming took 0 bases from V and 4 from J, leaving 20 bases between them. Germline assignment: CDR1 SGHDT and CDR2 YYEEEE. Written as DNA, the CDR3 is TGTGCCAGCAGCTTGGACAAGAGAGGATCTTTCTATTACGAGCAGTACTTC. Its translation is CASSLDKRGSFYYEQYF. The complete variable domain, with remaining parts taken from reference TRBV5-6 and TRBJ2-7, reads DAGVTQSPTHLIKTRGQQVTLRCSPKSGHDTVSWYQQALGQGPQFIFQYYEEEERQRGNFPDRFSGHQFPNYSSELNVNALLLGDSALYLCASSLDKRGSFYYEQYFGPGTRLTVT.

The rearrangement links TRBV7-3 to TRBJ2-3, with 10 bases lining up with TRBD2. Germline CDR1 SGHTA, CDR2 FQGTGA. V trimming: 1 base; J trimming: 0 bases; junction bases outside the gene matches: 10. The CDR3 has 19 amino acids. In nucleotides, the CDR3 is TGTGCCAGCAGCTTAAGGGCCCAACTAGCGGGAACCAGCACAGATACGCAGTATTTT. Translated: CASSLRAQLAGTSTDTQYF.

V gene TRBV7-2 combines with J gene TRBJ2-1; 9 positions match TRBD2. CDR1 is SGHTA and CDR2 is FQGNSA in the germline V gene. The CDR3 contains 17 residues. J was trimmed by 0 bases and V by 3 bases; bases with no gene match: 6. The chain's CDR3 is CASSLGGSGGSYNEQFF. The CDR3 DNA sequence: TGTGCCAGCAGCTTGGGGGGTAGCGGGGGCTCCTACAATGAGCAGTTCTTC.

The rearrangement links TRBV11-3 to TRBJ2-1; 9 bases map to TRBD1. CDR1 SGHNT and CDR2 YENEEA come from the germline V gene. The CDR3 totals 15 residues. V gave up 5 bases and J gave up 7 bases; unmatched junction bases: 9. CDR3 in amino acids: CASSPGTGPGNEQFF. The CDR3 DNA reads TGTGCCAGCAGCCCAGGGACAGGGCCGGGGAATGAGCAGTTCTTC.

The CDR3: CASSLGHNEAFF. CDR3 nucleotide sequence: TGTGCCAGCAGCTTGGGACATAATGAAGCTTTCTTT. The V gene is TRBV7-2, the J gene TRBJ1-1; perhaps TRBD1 as D (6 bases). The V and J ends lost 3 bases and 7 bases respectively, with 9 bases between them. The CDR3 totals 12 residues. CDR1 and CDR2 from the germline V gene are SGHTA and FQGNSA.

This chain joins TRBV28 and TRBJ2-2; no reliable D call. From germline, CDR1 is MDHEN and CDR2 SYDVKM. Trimming left V 5 bases short and J 0 bases short, with 13 bases between. The CDR3 is made up of 16 amino acids. In DNA, the CDR3 is TGTGCCAGCAGTATACCTGCGTTCGCGAACACCGGGGAGCTGTTTTTT. It encodes CASSIPAFANTGELFF. The full variable domain, with the rest looked up from reference TRBV28 and TRBJ2-2, is DVKVTQSSRYLVKRTGEKVFLECVQDMDHENMFWYRQDPGLGLRLIYFSYDVKMKEKGDIPEGYSVSREKKERFSLILESASTNQTSMYLCASSIPAFANTGELFFGEGSRLTVL.

V usage is TRBV19 and J usage is TRBJ2-3, with 10 bases identical to TRBD1. V trimming: 2 bases; J trimming: 2 bases; junction bases outside the gene matches: 7. The CDR3 spans 17 residues. Germline CDR1 is LNHDA and CDR2 is SQIVND (reference sequence). The CDR3, as DNA: TGTGCCAGTAGTATACAGACGGGACAGGGGATCACAGATACGCAGTATTTT. Amino acids: CASSIQTGQGITDTQYF.

This clone appeared once. With a much larger clone just one base away, this may be a read error. The chain carries TRBV11-1 and TRBJ1-2, with 9 bases aligning to TRBD1. With 5 bases clipped from V and 4 bases from J, the junction kept 5 bases outside the gene matches. This CDR3 comprises 14 residues. From germline, CDR1 is SGHAT and CDR2 FQDESV (reference sequence). The CDR3 coding sequence is TGTGCCAGCAGCCCCGGGACAGGGTCCTATGGCTACACCTTC. It encodes CASSPGTGSYGYTF. Variable domain in full (rest from reference TRBV11-1 and TRBJ1-2): EAEVAQSPRYKITEKSQAVAFWCDPISGHATLYWYRQILGQGPELLVQFQDESVVDDSQLPKDRFSAERLKGVDSTLKIQPAELGDSAMYLCASSPGTGSYGYTFGSGTRLTVV.

This chain connects TRBV6-5 to TRBJ1-5; D ambiguous. The V gene's germline CDR1 is MNHEY and CDR2 SVGAGI. The CDR3 is made up of 12 amino acids. V was cut by 11 bases and J by 3 bases, with 11 bases left in between. The CDR3 DNA is TGTGCCGGCTCTTCATCCAATCAGCCCCAGCATTTT. Translating it yields CAGSSSNQPQHF.

The J gene is TRBJ1-1, the V gene TRBV18; 8 bases are a match to TRBD1. The CDR3 has 17 amino acids. V gave up 2 bases and J gave up 1 base; unmatched junction bases: 9. Germline V gene lookup returns CDR1 KGHSH and CDR2 LQKENI. The CDR3 region has the DNA TGTGCCAGCTCACCAGCGCAGGGGGCGATGAGGAACACTGAAGCTTTCTTT. Translating gives CASSPAQGAMRNTEAFF.

The rearrangement joins TRBV2 to TRBJ1-1; TRBD1 matches at 8 bases. Per germline, CDR1 SNHLY and CDR2 FYNNEI. The length of the CDR3 is 14 residues. V lost 6 bases to trimming and J lost 2 bases; unmatched junction nucleotides: 5. The CDR3 sequence is CASSGGQGNTEAFF. The CDR3 DNA follows: TGTGCCAGCAGCGGAGGACAGGGTAACACTGAAGCTTTCTTT.

Comment on this clone: Germline and junction disagree at one end, which may indicate a read error. V and J are TRBV6-2 or TRBV6-3 and TRBJ2-7, with TRBD2 identical over 8 bases. The CDR3 sequence is 16 residues long. Germline V gives CDR1 MNHEY, CDR2 SVGEGT. CDR3: CASSAVPGLVSSEQYF. CDR3 nucleotide sequence: TGTGCCAGCAGCGCCGTACCGGGACTAGTATCCTCCGAGCAGTACTTC.

This clone was detected only a few times. The chain joins TRBV27 to TRBJ1-4, with TRBD1 identical over 9 bases. In germline, CDR1 is MNHEY, CDR2 SMNVEV (reference sequence). The CDR3 sequence is 18 residues long. With V trimmed by 1 base and J by 14 bases, 20 bases remained unmatched. CDR3 in amino acids: CASSLYPDGGQGPDRLFF. The CDR3 region has the DNA TGTGCCAGCAGTTTATATCCAGATGGGGGACAGGGCCCTGATAGGCTGTTTTTT.

This clone appeared a few times. V is TRBV10-3 and J is TRBJ2-2, with 9 nucleotides matching TRBD1. The CDR3 is 15 amino acids. CDR1 ENHRY and CDR2 SYGVKD come from the germline V gene. J was trimmed by 7 bases and V by 6 bases; bases with no gene match: 9. CDR3 region: CAISEQGARDGELFF. The DNA for the CDR3 is TGTGCCATCAGCGAACAGGGGGCTCGAGACGGGGAGCTGTTTTTT.